These 24 T cell receptor beta chains share one sample of origin, sequenced in a study of Ad26.COV2.S vaccination and SARS-CoV-2 variants. The treatment was: 15 to 20 received Ad26.COV2.S at low or high dose, single or two shots; 5 received placebo; per-sample allocation not given. Specimens were obtained on day 63 following the first vaccine or placebo injection. The assay was immunoSEQ multiplex PCR, and TCRdb's table has in-frame clones only and misses some. The data contain 430,000 or so clones, roughly nine tenths of them seen just once; the ten biggest clones take up roughly 2.5%. The sample consisted of peripheral blood, taken in a trial of Ad26.COV2.S vaccine versus placebo. These receptors all come from a person aged 18 to 59 who received the Ad26.COV2.S COVID-19 vaccine or a placebo.

The V and J genes are TRBV10-3 and TRBJ2-3, with 12 bases matching TRBD1. Germline CDR1 reads ENHRY; CDR2 reads SYGVKD. The CDR3 is 16 residues long. With V trimmed by 5 bases and J by 1 base, 4 bases remained unmatched. The CDR3 DNA follows: TGTGCCATCAGTTCGGGACAGGGGGCCGGCACAGATACGCAGTATTTT. Residues: CAISSGQGAGTDTQYF.

This clone was seen just once. The chain couples TRBV2 to TRBJ1-4; D is perhaps TRBD1 (6 bases). The CDR3 length is 13 residues. Trimming left V 4 bases short and J 8 bases short, with 11 bases between. CDR1 and CDR2 (germline): SNHLY, FYNNEI. The CDR3 reads CASSGTDREKLFF. The CDR3 DNA sequence: TGTGCCAGCAGTGGGACAGATCGGGAAAAACTGTTTTTT.

CDR3 in amino acids: CSPSLYNEQFF. The CDR3 DNA reads TGCAGTCCTTCGCTCTACAATGAGCAGTTCTTC. The chain links TRBV20-1 to TRBJ2-1; no clear D. Looked up from germline, CDR1 is DFQATT and CDR2 is SNEGSKA (reference sequence). The CDR3 covers 11 residues. V lost 8 bases and J 3 bases, leaving 8 bases between the germline ends.

The rearrangement uses TRBV7-2 and TRBJ2-7; TRBD1 matches 9 bases. The CDR3 runs 13 residues. Per germline, CDR1 SGHTA and CDR2 FQGNSA. Trimming took 0 bases from V and 7 from J; bases not matched to a gene: 1. The CDR3 is CASSLAQGAEQYF. For the CDR3, the DNA is TGTGCCAGCAGCTTAGCACAGGGGGCAGAGCAGTACTTC.

V and J are TRBV4-2 and TRBJ1-6; D is perhaps TRBD1 (6 bases). The V gene's germline CDR1 is LGHNA and CDR2 YNFKEQ. Trimming stripped 0 bases from V and 10 bases from J, with 13 bases between. CDR3 length: 15 amino acids. The CDR3 reads CASSQDKLDSSPLHF. Here the CDR3 DNA reads TGTGCCAGCAGCCAAGATAAATTGGACAGCTCACCCCTCCACTTT.

The rearrangement joins TRBV27 to TRBJ1-2; D call uncertain. V lost 4 bases, J lost 6 bases, and 24 bases lay in between. There are 17 residues in the CDR3. Germline CDR1 and CDR2: MNHEY and SMNVEV (reference sequence). The CDR3: CASSSLRAALRLDGYTF. CDR3 coding DNA: TGTGCCAGCAGTTCTTTAAGAGCAGCCCTTCGTTTAGATGGCTACACCTTC.

The rearrangement uses TRBV10-3 and TRBJ2-2, with D maybe TRBD2 (5 bases). The germline gives CDR1 ENHRY, CDR2 SYGVKD. The V and J ends lost 0 bases and 3 bases respectively, with 5 bases between them. This CDR3 is built from 14 residues. Here the CDR3 reads CAISESRDTGELFF. The CDR3 region has the DNA TGTGCCATCAGTGAGTCGAGGGACACCGGGGAGCTGTTTTTT.

This clone was observed once. The chain uses TRBV6-5 and TRBJ1-1; tentatively, D is TRBD1 (6 bases). The germline V gene has CDR1 MNHEY and CDR2 SVGAGI. This CDR3 has 13 residues. Trimming removed 6 bases at V and 3 bases at J, with 11 bases between. The CDR3 sequence: CASRQGWHTEAFF. The CDR3 DNA reads TGTGCCAGCAGACAGGGTTGGCACACTGAAGCTTTCTTT.

DNA for the CDR3: TGCAGCGCCCTGTCAGGGGTCACTTCCACAGATACGCAGTATTTT. This translates into CSALSGVTSTDTQYF. The chain has TRBV29-1 and TRBJ2-3; perhaps TRBD1 as D (6 bases). CDR3 length equals 15 residues. V shed 7 bases and J shed 2 bases, with 19 bases lying between them. CDR1 is SQVTM, CDR2 ANQGSEA, per germline.

The chain employs TRBV15 and TRBJ1-5; D is uncertain. Germline V lookup: CDR1 LNHNV, CDR2 YYDKDF (reference sequence). This CDR3 is built from 14 residues. Trimming took off 1 base at V and 5 bases at J, with 9 bases between the two ends. The CDR3: CATSRVGSDQPQHF. The CDR3 nucleotides read TGTGCCACCAGCAGAGTTGGGAGCGATCAGCCCCAGCATTTT.

The chain joins TRBV9 to TRBJ1-1, with D uncertain. CDR1 and CDR2 (germline): SGDLS, YYNGEE. The CDR3 runs 16 residues. V was pared by 3 bases and J by 4 bases, with 19 bases between. The CDR3: CASSALAGQVGTEAFF. DNA for the CDR3: TGTGCCAGCAGCGCCTTAGCTGGGCAGGTGGGCACTGAAGCTTTCTTT.

V and J are TRBV3-1 (or the pseudogene TRBV3-2) and TRBJ1-6; D remains unclear. Trimming stripped 0 bases from V and 4 bases from J, with 7 bases between. This CDR3 comprises 15 residues. Germline V lookup: CDR1 LGHDT, CDR2 YNNKEL (reference sequence). Here the CDR3 reads CASSQEEGYNSPLHF. The CDR3 DNA reads TGTGCCAGCAGCCAAGAAGAAGGGTATAATTCACCCCTCCACTTT.

This clone was seen once. V is TRBV5-1 and J is TRBJ2-7; 8 bases agree with TRBD2. Germline V gene lookup returns CDR1 SGHRS and CDR2 YFSETQ. The CDR3 covers 14 residues. Trimming removed 7 bases from V and 3 bases from J; junction bases left unmatched: 9. The CDR3 is CASRRGGKFYEQYF. The CDR3 DNA reads TGCGCCAGCCGACGGGGGGGCAAATTCTACGAGCAGTACTTC.

In this sample, this clone turned up once. The CDR3 nucleotides are TGTGCCAGCAGCCAAGAGCGTCGCCGAGACAGGGGGTATAGCAATCAGCCCCAGCATTTT. It yields the protein CASSQERRRDRGYSNQPQHF. V is TRBV3-1 (or the pseudogene TRBV3-2) and J is TRBJ1-5; 9 nucleotides match TRBD1. This CDR3 is built from 20 residues. With V trimmed by 0 bases and J by 0 bases, 12 bases remained unmatched. The germline V gene encodes CDR1 LGHDT and CDR2 YNNKEL (reference sequence).

The chain couples TRBV27 to TRBJ1-1; D is uncertain. Germline V gives CDR1 MNHEY, CDR2 SMNVEV (reference sequence). Trimming cost V 3 bases and J 1 base, with 6 bases left between them. This CDR3 has 13 amino acids. CDR3 amino acids: CASSLARNTEAFF. DNA of the CDR3: TGTGCCAGCAGTTTGGCCCGGAACACTGAAGCTTTCTTT.

The V call is TRBV6-6, the J call TRBJ2-7, with D possibly matching TRBD1 (5 bases). Per germline, CDR1 MNHNY and CDR2 SVGAGI (reference sequence). CDR3 length: 14 amino acids. V lost 2 bases, J lost 4 bases, and 12 bases lay in between. CDR3 nucleotide sequence: TGTGCCAGCAGTTACAAGGGGTCGGAATACGAGCAGTACGTC. Encoded protein: CASSYKGSEYEQYV.

V gene TRBV11-2 combines with J gene TRBJ1-3; weak D call: TRBD1 (5 bases). This CDR3 comprises 18 residues. Germline V gives CDR1 SGHAT, CDR2 FQNNGV. Trimming took off 5 bases at V and 3 bases at J, with 23 bases between the two ends. CDR3 in DNA: TGTGCCAGCAGCCCTACGGGGGTTTGGGAGAAAGGTGGAAACACCATATATTTT. This codes for CASSPTGVWEKGGNTIYF.

The gene calls are TRBV7-9 and TRBJ1-2; 12 bases align to TRBD1. The CDR3 has 17 residues. Unmatched junction bases numbered 13, after V lost 6 bases and J lost 5 bases. In germline, CDR1 is SEHNR, CDR2 FQNEAQ (reference sequence). The CDR3 DNA reads as TGTGCCAGCAGTACAACCGGGACAGGGGGCGCTGGATATGGCTACACCTTC. This translates into CASSTTGTGGAGYGYTF.

The chain uses TRBV19 and TRBJ2-5; 10 bases line up with TRBD2. This CDR3 has 16 amino acids. J gave up 5 bases and V 3 bases, and 9 bases lay outside the gene matches. Germline loops: CDR1 LNHDA, CDR2 SQIVND (reference sequence). The CDR3 DNA is TGTGCCAGTAGTATCTTTAGCGGGGGGCAGGGGGAGACCCAGTACTTC. Encoded protein: CASSIFSGGQGETQYF.

The rearrangement links TRBV2 to TRBJ1-1, with D uncertain. Germline assignment: CDR1 SNHLY and CDR2 FYNNEI. V was trimmed by 4 bases and J by 7 bases, leaving 4 bases between them. The CDR3 has 10 residues. The CDR3: CASSVIEAFF. Here the CDR3 DNA reads TGTGCCAGCAGTGTCATTGAAGCTTTCTTT.

The CDR3 DNA follows: TGTGCCAGCAGCCAAGATTCAGTAGCGGGCTTCTACGAGCAGTACGTC. Its protein is CASSQDSVAGFYEQYV. The V and J genes are TRBV4-2 and TRBJ2-7; 7 bases line up with TRBD2. The CDR3 totals 16 residues. Germline V CDR1 and CDR2: LGHNA, YNFKEQ. J was trimmed by 3 bases and V by 0 bases; bases with no gene match: 8.

The rearrangement links TRBV12-3 or TRBV12-4 to TRBJ2-5, with D uncertain. With 1 base removed from V and 2 bases from J, the gap between germline ends came to 5 bases. The CDR3 spans 13 residues. The CDR3 reads CASSLVRQETQYF. CDR3 nucleotide sequence: TGTGCCAGCAGTTTAGTACGGCAAGAGACCCAGTACTTC.

This clone was seen a few times. The chain employs TRBV29-1 and TRBJ2-2; D is unresolved. CDR3 size: 11 residues. The germline V gene has CDR1 SQVTM and CDR2 ANQGSEA. With 5 bases removed from V and 4 bases from J, the gap between germline ends came to 5 bases. The CDR3 coding sequence is TGCAGCGTTTGGAGCACCGGGGAGCTGTTTTTT. Translation: CSVWSTGELFF.

This clone was seen once. The rearrangement joins TRBV12-3 or TRBV12-4 to TRBJ2-7, with D unclear. Trimming left V 1 base short and J 3 bases short, with 7 bases between. The CDR3 runs 13 residues. The CDR3 loop is CASSLGADYEQYF. The CDR3 region has the DNA TGTGCCAGCAGTTTAGGGGCGGACTACGAGCAGTACTTC.